The 11 T cell receptor beta chains given below trace back to one sample, sequenced in a study of Ad26.COV2.S vaccination and SARS-CoV-2 variants. This table comes from immunoSEQ multiplex PCR, and its TCRdb copy is limited to in-frame clones, with some not included. Among approximately 300,000 clones, around 81% were seen once, and the ten largest hold around 2%. Indicated treatment: roughly 20 received Ad26.COV2.S at low or high dose, single or two shots; roughly five received placebo; per-sample allocation not given. Each sample was drawn 63 days after the first injection (of vaccine or placebo). Material: peripheral blood, obtained in a trial of Ad26.COV2.S vaccine versus placebo. Receptors were obtained from a person between 18 and 60 years old who received the Ad26.COV2.S COVID-19 vaccine or a placebo.

The rearrangement joins TRBV19 to TRBJ1-2, with 8 bases lining up with TRBD1. CDR1 and CDR2 (germline): LNHDA, SQIVND (reference sequence). CDR3 length: 14 amino acids. The J segment lost 5 bases and the V segment lost 5 bases, leaving 7 bases of the junction unmatched. CDR3 sequence reads: CASSRSGQEYGYTF. DNA for the CDR3: TGTGCCAGTAGTCGATCGGGACAGGAGTATGGCTACACCTTC.

V usage is TRBV4-2 and J usage is TRBJ2-3; a possible D gene is TRBD2 (6 bases). Germline-derived CDR1 and CDR2 are LGHNA and YNFKEQ. CDR3 size: 15 residues. Trimming cost V 1 base and J 2 bases, with 10 bases left between them. This chain's CDR3 is CASSQGGGLTDTQYF. The CDR3 DNA reads as TGTGCCAGCAGCCAAGGTGGAGGGCTCACAGATACGCAGTATTTT.

The rearrangement joins TRBV2 to TRBJ2-2; D is uncertain. Per germline, CDR1 SNHLY and CDR2 FYNNEI. V gave up 1 base and J gave up 6 bases, with 6 bases separating them. This CDR3 comprises 13 residues. The CDR3 DNA reads as TGTGCCAGCAGTGAAGTAAGCTCCGGGGAGCTGTTTTTT. Protein product: CASSEVSSGELFF.

This clone was observed a single time. The chain recombines TRBV27 with TRBJ2-1; no clear D. V was cut by 0 bases and J by 8 bases, with 8 bases left in between. The CDR3 loop spans 13 amino acids. The V gene's germline CDR1 is MNHEY and CDR2 SMNVEV (reference sequence). As DNA, the CDR3 is TGTGCCAGCAGTTTATCCCCCCATTATGAGCAGTTCTTC. Translation: CASSLSPHYEQFF.

V usage is TRBV2 and J usage is TRBJ2-3; D possibly corresponds to TRBD1 (5 bases). The V end was cut by 3 bases, the J end by 1 base, with 8 bases between. Germline V lookup: CDR1 SNHLY, CDR2 FYNNEI. This CDR3 contains 14 residues. The CDR3 sequence: CASSDQGRTDTQYF. CDR3 nucleotides: TGTGCCAGCAGTGACCAGGGTCGCACAGATACGCAGTATTTT.

This clone was seen more than once but under ten times. The rearrangement links TRBV25-1 to TRBJ1-2; D uncertain. The CDR3 has 14 amino acids. The V end lost 7 bases, the J end lost 2 bases, and 14 bases lay between the germline ends. Germline lookup yields CDR1 MGHDK and CDR2 SYGVNS. The CDR3, as DNA: TGTGCCAGCAAGGGTTCCGGGGTGAACTATGGCTACACCTTC. Translation gives CASKGSGVNYGYTF.

This chain joins TRBV5-1 and TRBJ1-5; a weak D match, TRBD1 (6 bases). The ends were cut back, 0 bases at V and 0 bases at J, with 10 bases in the middle. This CDR3 spans 16 amino acids. Looked up from germline, CDR1 is SGHRS and CDR2 is YFSETQ. The CDR3 region is CASSLGTADSNQPQHF. In nucleotides, the CDR3 is TGCGCCAGCAGCTTGGGGACAGCCGATAGCAATCAGCCCCAGCATTTT.

The genes are TRBV4-1 and TRBJ2-7; the match to TRBD2 covers 7 bases. V gave up 0 bases and J gave up 4 bases; unmatched junction bases: 6. The CDR3 is 15 amino acids. From germline, CDR1 is MGHRA and CDR2 YSYEKL. CDR3 in amino acids: CASSQDAGVAYEQYF. CDR3 bases: TGCGCCAGCAGCCAAGATGCGGGGGTCGCGTACGAGCAGTACTTC.

J is TRBJ1-1 and V is TRBV10-3; 7 bases fit TRBD1. CDR1 and CDR2 (germline): ENHRY, SYGVKD. Trimming removed 6 bases from V and 0 bases from J; junction bases left unmatched: 4. The CDR3 extends over 14 amino acids. CDR3 amino acids: CAISSDRLNTEAFF. Here the CDR3 DNA reads TGTGCCATCAGCTCGGACAGGTTGAACACTGAAGCTTTCTTT.

J is TRBJ1-1 and V is TRBV4-1; 8 bases map to TRBD1. J gave up 11 bases and V 4 bases, and 12 bases lay outside the gene matches. This CDR3 is built from 14 residues. Germline V gives CDR1 MGHRA, CDR2 YSYEKL. The CDR3, as DNA: TGCGCCAGCAGCCCCACAGGGGGGGGTTTCTATGCTTTCTTT. Its translation is CASSPTGGGFYAFF.

Remarks on this clone: This same CDR3 is encoded by further DNA sequences in the sample. The chain recombines TRBV7-9 with TRBJ2-5, with D uncertain. V was pared by 3 bases and J by 2 bases, with 1 base between. Germline V gene sequence: CDR1 SEHNR, CDR2 FQNEAQ (reference sequence). This CDR3 contains 11 residues. The CDR3 spells CASSLQETQYF. DNA for the CDR3: TGTGCCAGCAGCTTGCAAGAGACCCAGTACTTC.